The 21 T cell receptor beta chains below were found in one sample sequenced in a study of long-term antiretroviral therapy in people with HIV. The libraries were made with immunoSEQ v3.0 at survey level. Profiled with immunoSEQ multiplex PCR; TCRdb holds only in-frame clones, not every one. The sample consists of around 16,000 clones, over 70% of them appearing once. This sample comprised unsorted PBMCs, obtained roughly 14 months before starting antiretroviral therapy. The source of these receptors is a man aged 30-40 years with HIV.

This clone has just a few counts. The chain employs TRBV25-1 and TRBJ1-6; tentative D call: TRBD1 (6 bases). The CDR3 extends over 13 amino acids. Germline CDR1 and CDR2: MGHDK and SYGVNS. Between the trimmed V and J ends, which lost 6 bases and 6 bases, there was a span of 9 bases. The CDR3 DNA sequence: TGTGCCAGCAGACAGGGATTTAATTCACCCCTCCACTTT. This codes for CASRQGFNSPLHF. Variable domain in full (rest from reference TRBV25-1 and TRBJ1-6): EADIYQTPRYLVIGTGKKITLECSQTMGHDKMYWYQQDPGMELHLIHYSYGVNSTEKGDLSSESTVSRIRTEHFPLTLESARPSHTSQYLCASRQGFNSPLHFGNGTRLTVT.

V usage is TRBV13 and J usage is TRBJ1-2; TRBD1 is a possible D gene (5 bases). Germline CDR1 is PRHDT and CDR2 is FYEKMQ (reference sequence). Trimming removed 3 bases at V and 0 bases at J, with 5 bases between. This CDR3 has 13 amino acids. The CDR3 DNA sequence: TGTGCCAGCAGCTTGGGACCTAACTATGGCTACACCTTC. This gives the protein CASSLGPNYGYTF. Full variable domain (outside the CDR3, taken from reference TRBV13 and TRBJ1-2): AAGVIQSPRHLIKEKRETATLKCYPIPRHDTVYWYQQGPGQDPQFLISFYEKMQSDKGSIPDRFSAQQFSDYHSELNMSSLELGDSALYFCASSLGPNYGYTFGSGTRLTVV.

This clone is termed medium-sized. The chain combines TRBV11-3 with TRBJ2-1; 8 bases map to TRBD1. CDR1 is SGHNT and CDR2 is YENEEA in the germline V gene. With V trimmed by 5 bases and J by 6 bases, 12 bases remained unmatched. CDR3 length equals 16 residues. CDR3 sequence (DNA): TGTGCCAGCAGCGCCCGGGGTGGCAGGGGGCCCAATGAGCAGTTCTTC. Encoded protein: CASSARGGRGPNEQFF.

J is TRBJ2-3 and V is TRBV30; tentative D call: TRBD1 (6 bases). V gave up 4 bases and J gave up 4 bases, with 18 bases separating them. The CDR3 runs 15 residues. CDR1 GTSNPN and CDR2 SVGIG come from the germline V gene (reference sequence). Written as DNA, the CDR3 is TGTGCCTGGACCCCCGGGACATCAGGTGCAGATACGCAGTATTTT. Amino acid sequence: CAWTPGTSGADTQYF.

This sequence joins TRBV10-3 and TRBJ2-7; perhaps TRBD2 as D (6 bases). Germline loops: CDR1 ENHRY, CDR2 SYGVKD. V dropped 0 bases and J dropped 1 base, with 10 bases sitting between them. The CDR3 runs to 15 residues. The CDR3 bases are TGTGCCATCAGTGAGTCAGGGACTGCTTCCTACGAGCAGTACTTC. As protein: CAISESGTASYEQYF.

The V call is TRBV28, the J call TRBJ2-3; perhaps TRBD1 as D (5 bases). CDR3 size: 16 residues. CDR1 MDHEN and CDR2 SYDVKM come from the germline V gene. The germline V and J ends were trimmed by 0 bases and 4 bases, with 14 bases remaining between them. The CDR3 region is CASSLWLGVGSDTQYF. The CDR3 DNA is TGTGCCAGCAGTTTATGGTTAGGGGTGGGGTCAGATACGCAGTATTTT.

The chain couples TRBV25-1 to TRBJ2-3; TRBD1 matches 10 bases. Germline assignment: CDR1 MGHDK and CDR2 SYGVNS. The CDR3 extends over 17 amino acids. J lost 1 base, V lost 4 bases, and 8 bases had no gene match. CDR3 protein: CASSGMRQGARTDTQYF. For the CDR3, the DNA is TGTGCCAGCAGTGGTATGAGACAGGGGGCCCGCACAGATACGCAGTATTTT.

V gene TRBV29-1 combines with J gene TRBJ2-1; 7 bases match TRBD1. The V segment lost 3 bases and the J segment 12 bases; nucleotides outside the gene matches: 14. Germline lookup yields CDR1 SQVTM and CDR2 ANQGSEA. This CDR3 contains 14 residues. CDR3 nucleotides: TGCAGCGTTGATTTGCCAGGGGGAATAGAGGGGCAGTTCTTC. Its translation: CSVDLPGGIEGQFF.

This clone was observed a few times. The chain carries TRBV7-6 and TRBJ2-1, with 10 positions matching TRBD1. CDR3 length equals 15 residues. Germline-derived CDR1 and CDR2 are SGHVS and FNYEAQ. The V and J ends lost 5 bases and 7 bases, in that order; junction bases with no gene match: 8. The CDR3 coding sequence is TGTGCCAGCAGCCCAACCAGACAGGGGGCAAATGAGCAGTTCTTC. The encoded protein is CASSPTRQGANEQFF.

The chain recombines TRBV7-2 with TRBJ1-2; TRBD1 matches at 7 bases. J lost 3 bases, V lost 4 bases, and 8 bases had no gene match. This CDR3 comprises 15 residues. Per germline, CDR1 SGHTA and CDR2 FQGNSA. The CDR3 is CASSSTRDRYYGYTF. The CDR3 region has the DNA TGTGCCAGCAGCTCAACCCGGGACAGATACTATGGCTACACCTTC.

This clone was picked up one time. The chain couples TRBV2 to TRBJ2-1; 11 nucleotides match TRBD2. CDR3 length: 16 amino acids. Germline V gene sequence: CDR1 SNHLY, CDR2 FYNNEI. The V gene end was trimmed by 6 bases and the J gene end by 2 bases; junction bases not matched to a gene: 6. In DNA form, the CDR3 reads TGTGCCAGCAGCGCACTAGCGGGAGAAGCCTACAATGAGCAGTTCTTC. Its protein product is CASSALAGEAYNEQFF.

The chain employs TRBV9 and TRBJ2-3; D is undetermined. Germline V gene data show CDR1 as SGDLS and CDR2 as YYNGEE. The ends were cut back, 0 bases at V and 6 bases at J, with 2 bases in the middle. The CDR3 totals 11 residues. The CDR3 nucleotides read TGTGCCAGCAGCGTAGCCGATACGCAGTATTTT. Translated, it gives CASSVADTQYF.

CDR3: CASSLGGALYEQYF. CDR3 DNA: TGCGCCAGCAGCTTGGGGGGGGCCCTCTACGAGCAGTACTTC. The chain combines TRBV5-1 with TRBJ2-7, with D perhaps being TRBD1 or TRBD2 (6 bases each). The CDR3 spans 14 residues. Per the germline V gene, CDR1 is SGHRS and CDR2 is YFSETQ. V dropped 0 bases and J dropped 3 bases, with 10 bases sitting between them.

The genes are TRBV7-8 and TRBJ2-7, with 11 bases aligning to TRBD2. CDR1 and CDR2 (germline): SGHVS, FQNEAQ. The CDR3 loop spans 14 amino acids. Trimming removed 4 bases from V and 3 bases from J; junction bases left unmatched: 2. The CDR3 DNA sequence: TGTGCCAGCAGCTCTAGCGGGAGGAGCTACGAGCAGTACTTC. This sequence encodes CASSSSGRSYEQYF.

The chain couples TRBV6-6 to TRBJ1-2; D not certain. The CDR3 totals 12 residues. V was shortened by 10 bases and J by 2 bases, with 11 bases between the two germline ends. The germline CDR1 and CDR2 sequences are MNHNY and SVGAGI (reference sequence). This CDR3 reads CAISPRNYGYTF. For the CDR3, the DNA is TGTGCCATCTCGCCTAGAAACTATGGCTACACCTTC.

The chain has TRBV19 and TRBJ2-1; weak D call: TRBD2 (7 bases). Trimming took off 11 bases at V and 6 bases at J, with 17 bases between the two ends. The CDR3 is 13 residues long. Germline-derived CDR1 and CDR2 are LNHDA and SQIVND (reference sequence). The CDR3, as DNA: TGTGCCGTTAGGGGGGGCGGTGGCAATGAGCAGTTCTTC. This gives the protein CAVRGGGGNEQFF. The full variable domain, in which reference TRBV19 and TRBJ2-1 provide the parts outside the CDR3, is DGGITQSPKYLFRKEGQNVTLSCEQNLNHDAMYWYRQDPGQGLRLIYYSQIVNDFQKGDIAEGYSVSREKKESFPLTVTSAQKNPTAFYLCAVRGGGGNEQFFGPGTRLTVL.

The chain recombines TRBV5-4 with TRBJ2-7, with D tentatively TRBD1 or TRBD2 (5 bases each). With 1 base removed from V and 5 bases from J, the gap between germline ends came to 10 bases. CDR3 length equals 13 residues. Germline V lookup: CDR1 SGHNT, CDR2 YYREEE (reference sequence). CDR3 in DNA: TGTGCCAGCAGCTTGCAGGGAGTCGACGAGCAGTACTTC. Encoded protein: CASSLQGVDEQYF.

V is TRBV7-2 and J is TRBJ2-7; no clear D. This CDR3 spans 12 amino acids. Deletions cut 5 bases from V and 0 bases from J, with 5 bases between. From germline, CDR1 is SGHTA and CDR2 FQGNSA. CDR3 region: CASSQSSYEQYF. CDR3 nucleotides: TGTGCCAGCAGCCAGAGCTCCTACGAGCAGTACTTC.

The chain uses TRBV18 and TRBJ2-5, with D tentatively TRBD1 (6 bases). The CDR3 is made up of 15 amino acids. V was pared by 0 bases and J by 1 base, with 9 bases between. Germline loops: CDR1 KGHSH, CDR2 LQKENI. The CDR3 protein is CASSPPTTGQETQYF. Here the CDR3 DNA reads TGTGCCAGCTCACCACCCACGACAGGCCAAGAGACCCAGTACTTC.

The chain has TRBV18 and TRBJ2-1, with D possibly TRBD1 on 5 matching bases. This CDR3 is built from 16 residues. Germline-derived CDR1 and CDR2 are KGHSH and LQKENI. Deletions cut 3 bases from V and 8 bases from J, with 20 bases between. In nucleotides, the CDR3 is TGTGCCAGCTCACCGGGGCTCGGTGGTGAGCTTCATGAGCAGTTCTTC. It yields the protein CASSPGLGGELHEQFF. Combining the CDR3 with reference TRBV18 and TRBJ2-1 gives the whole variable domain NAGVMQNPRHLVRRRGQEARLRCSPMKGHSHVYWYRQLPEEGLKFMVYLQKENIIDESGMPKERFSAEFPKEGPSILRIQQVVRGDSAAYFCASSPGLGGELHEQFFGPGTRLTVL.

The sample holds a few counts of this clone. In nucleotides, the CDR3 is TGCGCCAGCAGGGGACAGGGGGAAGCTTTCTTT. This encodes CASRGQGEAFF. The chain links TRBV10-1 to TRBJ1-1; 10 positions match TRBD1. There are 11 residues in the CDR3. Losses at the gene ends were 6 bases for V and 8 bases for J; bases not matched to a gene: 0. Germline-derived CDR1 and CDR2 are WNHNN and SYGVQD (reference sequence).